This TCR beta chain was obtained from a study of PD-1 blockade in classical Hodgkin lymphoma. Study background: Intravenous nivolumab at 3 mg/kg was given to patients every 2 weeks.

In every patient, relapse followed autologous stem cell transplantation, while exposure to brentuximab vedotin differed. Study findings and constraints: At C4D1, TCR diversity had climbed significantly for CD4+ cells, though not for CD8+ cells.

This CDR3 is 17 amino acids long. With V trimmed by 6 bases and J by 5 bases, 16 bases remained unmatched. Germline loops: CDR1 MDHEN, CDR2 SYDVKM. Sequenced by immunoSEQ multiplex PCR; TCRdb stores in-frame clones only, minus some. The repertoire holds roughly 14,000 clones, 60% to 80% seen once, with around 25% in the top ten. In the case of this clone: Its target is not known.

The receptor's source is a human donor with classical Hodgkin lymphoma. This specimen consisted of peripheral blood mononuclear cells (PBMCs), obtained before the second cycle of nivolumab. The V and J genes are TRBV28 and TRBJ1-2; TRBD1 agrees at 9 bases. The CDR3 is CASSVQPGQGTRYGYTF. CDR3 in DNA: TGTGCCAGCAGCGTACAACCGGGACAGGGTACGAGATATGGCTACACCTTC.